Listed here are 30 T cell receptor beta chains from one sample, sequenced in a study of blood T cell repertoires in COVID-19. The data were produced by immunoSEQ multiplex PCR, yet TCRdb's version contains in-frame clones alone and is incomplete. The repertoire consists of a few hundred thousand clones, with 86% occurring once and the leading ten covering around an eighth. Sequencing used peripheral blood. These receptors all come from an older man with acute or convalescent COVID-19.

Worth noting for this clone: In the same sample, other DNA sequences code for this CDR3. This chain links TRBV9 with TRBJ2-1; 8 bases map to TRBD2. Trimming cost V 2 bases and J 7 bases; bases outside gene matches: 8. This CDR3 region has 15 residues. Germline V lookup: CDR1 SGDLS, CDR2 YYNGEE. CDR3 bases: TGTGCCAGCAGCGTCAGCGGGAGCGTCCAGAATGAGCAGTTCTTC. Translation gives CASSVSGSVQNEQFF.

V usage is TRBV25-1 and J usage is TRBJ1-1; 7 bases are shared with TRBD1. The CDR3 contains 13 residues. V lost 5 bases and J lost 0; bases outside the gene matches: 0. Germline V gene data show CDR1 as MGHDK and CDR2 as SYGVNS. CDR3 sequence (DNA): TGTGCCAGCAGTCAGGGGGTGAACACTGAAGCTTTCTTT. Translated, it gives CASSQGVNTEAFF.

The chain employs TRBV12-3 or TRBV12-4 and TRBJ1-2; 10 bases map to TRBD1. Trimming at V came to 7 bases and at J to 8 bases, leaving 7 bases not matched to a gene. The CDR3 extends over 13 amino acids. CDR3 loop: CASTYMTGGGYTF. CDR3 sequence (DNA): TGTGCCAGCACCTACATGACAGGGGGCGGCTACACCTTC.

The gene calls are TRBV29-1 and TRBJ2-1; TRBD2 matches 8 bases. Trimming removed 4 bases from V and 5 bases from J; junction bases left unmatched: 4. Germline V gives CDR1 SQVTM, CDR2 ANQGSEA. CDR3 length: 13 amino acids. CDR3 coding DNA: TGCAGCGTTGTAGGACTAGCTCACAATGAGCAGTTCTTC. Amino acid sequence: CSVVGLAHNEQFF.

J is TRBJ1-1 and V is TRBV28; TRBD1 might be the D (5 bases). Trimming shortened V by 10 bases and J by 5 bases, and 8 bases separated the two germline ends. Germline V gene data show CDR1 as MDHEN and CDR2 as SYDVKM. CDR3 length: 10 residues. CDR3 coding DNA: TGTGCCACCAGGACAACTGAAGCTTTCTTT. Amino acid sequence: CATRTTEAFF.

This sequence joins TRBV6-4 and TRBJ2-3, with TRBD2 matching 11 bases. This CDR3 is 16 amino acids long. Germline V lookup: CDR1 MRHNA, CDR2 SNTAGT. The junction had 7 bases not matched to a gene; V was cut back by 7 bases and J by 1 base. CDR3 protein: CASNPDSGGGTDTQYF. The CDR3 bases are TGTGCCAGCAACCCTGATAGCGGGGGGGGCACAGATACGCAGTATTTT.

The rearrangement uses TRBV18 and TRBJ1-1, with D perhaps TRBD1 (5 bases). CDR1 and CDR2 (germline): KGHSH, LQKENI. Trimming removed 3 bases at V and 0 bases at J, with 11 bases between. This CDR3 spans 15 amino acids. As DNA, the CDR3 is TGTGCCAGCTCACCGACAGACAGTATGAACACTGAAGCTTTCTTT. This gives the protein CASSPTDSMNTEAFF. The complete variable domain, with remaining parts taken from reference TRBV18 and TRBJ1-1, reads NAGVMQNPRHLVRRRGQEARLRCSPMKGHSHVYWYRQLPEEGLKFMVYLQKENIIDESGMPKERFSAEFPKEGPSILRIQQVVRGDSAAYFCASSPTDSMNTEAFFGQGTRLTVV.

V usage is TRBV6-5 and J usage is TRBJ2-7; tentatively, D is TRBD1 (5 bases). The length of the CDR3 is 15 residues. The V gene's germline CDR1 is MNHEY and CDR2 SVGAGI. Trimming took off 2 bases at V and 3 bases at J, with 14 bases between the two ends. The CDR3 DNA is TGTGCCAGCAGTTACGCCCCGACAGAGAACTACGAGCAGTACTTC. Amino acid sequence: CASSYAPTENYEQYF.

The gene calls are TRBV19 and TRBJ2-3; 7 bases are shared with TRBD2. Germline CDR1 and CDR2: LNHDA and SQIVND (reference sequence). The CDR3 totals 15 residues. V lost 5 bases to trimming and J lost 2 bases; unmatched junction nucleotides: 7. The CDR3 region has the DNA TGTGCCAGTAGTCTCGAGGGAGGGAACACAGATACGCAGTATTTT. It translates to CASSLEGGNTDTQYF.

V and J are TRBV2 and TRBJ2-6, with TRBD1 identical over 9 bases. CDR1 is SNHLY and CDR2 is FYNNEI in the germline V gene. Trimming removed 6 bases from V and 0 bases from J; junction bases left unmatched: 6. The CDR3 has 17 residues. The CDR3 reads CASRHTGGRSGANVLTF. The CDR3 region has the DNA TGTGCCAGCAGACATACAGGGGGCCGCTCTGGGGCCAACGTCCTGACTTTC.

CDR3 loop: CATSDPGTVSDRAQYF. The CDR3, as DNA: TGTGCCACCAGTGATCCCGGGACTGTCTCGGACAGGGCGCAGTATTTT. The chain combines TRBV24-1 with TRBJ2-3, with 8 bases matching TRBD1. Germline lookup yields CDR1 KGHDR and CDR2 SFDVKD. V lost 3 bases, J lost 10 bases, and 14 bases stayed unmatched. CDR3 size: 16 residues.

This clone has just a few counts. V is TRBV18 and J is TRBJ2-2, with a tentative D call TRBD1 (6 bases). The V and J ends lost 2 bases and 7 bases respectively, with 11 bases between them. Germline CDR1 reads KGHSH; CDR2 reads LQKENI. This CDR3 has 14 residues. CDR3 coding DNA: TGTGCCAGCTCACCAGGGGGCGCCGGCGGGGAGCTGTTTTTT. Its translation is CASSPGGAGGELFF.

The chain joins TRBV6-2 or TRBV6-3 to TRBJ1-5; 12 bases line up with TRBD1. Germline lookup yields CDR1 MNHEY and CDR2 SVGEGT. V lost 6 bases, J lost 5 bases, and 11 bases stayed unmatched. This CDR3 is 17 amino acids long. DNA of the CDR3: TGTGCCAGCAGCGCCTCACGGGACAGGGGGCGCGATCAGCCCCAGCATTTT. It yields the protein CASSASRDRGRDQPQHF.

Points on this clone: Germline is not matched at one junction end, which may reflect a read error. The rearrangement links TRBV7-7 to TRBJ1-4; perhaps TRBD1 as D (6 bases). CDR1 and CDR2 (germline): SSHAT, FNYEAQ (reference sequence). CDR3 length equals 16 residues. The CDR3 is CASSLGGVATNEKLFF. The CDR3 DNA is TGTGCTAGCAGCTTAGGGGGAGTCGCAACTAATGAAAAACTGTTTTTT.

The chain carries TRBV28 and TRBJ1-5; 8 positions agree with TRBD1. Germline assignment: CDR1 MDHEN and CDR2 SYDVKM. The CDR3 runs 15 residues. J gave up 2 bases and V 3 bases, and 3 bases lay outside the gene matches. The chain's CDR3 is CASSFEDRGNQPQHF. In nucleotides, the CDR3 is TGTGCCAGCAGTTTTGAGGACAGGGGCAATCAGCCCCAGCATTTT.

The chain couples TRBV18 to TRBJ2-2; possibly TRBD2 for D (5 bases). V shed 2 bases and J shed 3 bases, with 13 bases lying between them. Germline V gives CDR1 KGHSH, CDR2 LQKENI. This CDR3 is built from 16 residues. The CDR3 nucleotides read TGTGCCAGCTCACCAATGGCGGGCCCTTACACCGGGGAGCTGTTTTTT. This codes for CASSPMAGPYTGELFF.

As to this clone: The identical CDR3 is also encoded by other nucleotide sequences in the sample. The rearrangement links TRBV5-1 to TRBJ1-1, with 7 bases identical to TRBD1. CDR3 length equals 14 residues. Per the germline V gene, CDR1 is SGHRS and CDR2 is YFSETQ. The trim removed 4 bases at V and 4 bases at J, leaving 7 bases unmatched. CDR3 sequence: CASSPSGGSTEAFF. The CDR3 DNA follows: TGCGCCAGCAGCCCCTCAGGGGGGAGCACTGAAGCTTTCTTT.

The chain carries TRBV28 and TRBJ2-5, with TRBD1 identical over 7 bases. This CDR3 comprises 15 residues. The ends lost 5 bases at V and 2 bases at J; junction bases unmatched: 8. The germline gives CDR1 MDHEN, CDR2 SYDVKM. The CDR3 here is CASSPIDRAQETQYF. In nucleotides, the CDR3 is TGTGCCAGCAGTCCAATCGACAGGGCGCAAGAGACCCAGTACTTC.

The chain combines TRBV11-3 with TRBJ2-1, with unresolved D. The germline V gene has CDR1 SGHNT and CDR2 YENEEA. The CDR3 extends over 13 amino acids. Trimming pared 4 bases from V and 7 bases from J, leaving 11 bases between. Written as DNA, the CDR3 is TGTGCCAGCAGCTCTACACACGGGAATGAGCAGTTCTTC. Its translation is CASSSTHGNEQFF.

The rearrangement joins TRBV6-2 or TRBV6-3 to TRBJ1-4; D perhaps matches TRBD1 (5 bases). Germline CDR1 and CDR2: MNHEY and SVGEGT. The length of the CDR3 is 10 residues. The germline V and J ends were trimmed by 5 bases and 10 bases, with 5 bases remaining between them. The CDR3 loop is CASSQGKLFF. CDR3 coding DNA: TGTGCCAGCAGTCAGGGAAAACTGTTTTTT.

V and J are TRBV16 and TRBJ1-6, with TRBD1 identical over 9 bases. This CDR3 comprises 14 residues. The germline V gene has CDR1 KGHSY and CDR2 FQNENV. Germline trimming cut 5 bases from V and 7 bases from J; bases unmatched to any gene: 3. The chain's CDR3 is CASSGDRENSPLHF. CDR3 sequence (DNA): TGTGCCAGCAGCGGGGACAGGGAGAATTCACCCCTCCACTTT.

The rearrangement uses TRBV27 and TRBJ1-6; D not resolved. This CDR3 has 16 residues. V lost 5 bases and J 6 bases, leaving 17 bases between the germline ends. Germline-derived CDR1 and CDR2 are MNHEY and SMNVEV (reference sequence). CDR3 sequence reads: CASSPRIGSGNSPLHF. The CDR3 DNA reads TGTGCCAGCAGTCCACGGATCGGTTCGGGTAATTCACCCCTCCACTTT.

V and J are TRBV6-6 and TRBJ2-1; D might be TRBD1 (5 bases). Trimming shortened V by 6 bases and J by 0 bases, and 12 bases separated the two germline ends. Germline assignment: CDR1 MNHNY and CDR2 SVGAGI (reference sequence). The CDR3 spans 15 residues. CDR3 nucleotides: TGTGCCAGCAGGTCTGACAGAAGCTCCTACAATGAGCAGTTCTTC. Translation gives CASRSDRSSYNEQFF.

V gene TRBV24-1 combines with J gene TRBJ1-4; D unclear. Germline CDR1 is KGHDR and CDR2 is SFDVKD. Trimming shortened V by 9 bases and J by 3 bases, and 13 bases separated the two germline ends. The CDR3 loop spans 14 amino acids. Written as DNA, the CDR3 is TGTGCCACCTCGGAGGACGGACCTAATGAAAAACTGTTTTTT. This codes for CATSEDGPNEKLFF.

V usage is TRBV6-6 and J usage is TRBJ2-7; no clear D. The CDR3 covers 14 residues. Germline V lookup: CDR1 MNHNY, CDR2 SVGAGI (reference sequence). V lost 6 bases and J lost 0, with 12 bases in between. The CDR3 coding sequence is TGTGCCAGCAGCCCCGAGAGGATCTCCTACGAGCAGTACTTC. Its translation is CASSPERISYEQYF.

This chain connects TRBV27 to TRBJ1-1, with 8 bases lining up with TRBD1. The germline V gene encodes CDR1 MNHEY and CDR2 SMNVEV (reference sequence). This CDR3 comprises 14 residues. V trimming: 2 bases; J trimming: 5 bases; junction bases outside the gene matches: 4. CDR3 nucleotides: TGTGCCAGCAGTTTACTACAGGGGGTAACTGAAGCTTTCTTT. Protein: CASSLLQGVTEAFF.

This CDR3 reads CASSLKETFLSTDTQYF. The CDR3 DNA sequence: TGCGCCAGCAGCTTGAAAGAGACTTTCCTTAGCACAGATACGCAGTATTTT. The rearrangement links TRBV5-1 to TRBJ2-3; D is uncertain. CDR1 and CDR2 from the germline V gene are SGHRS and YFSETQ. V lost 1 base, J lost 0 bases, and 15 bases lay in between. This CDR3 has 17 amino acids.

The V and J genes are TRBV7-3 and TRBJ1-6; D gene uncertain. The CDR3 consists of 14 residues. V was pared by 2 bases and J by 10 bases, with 12 bases between. Germline V gene sequence: CDR1 SGHTA, CDR2 FQGTGA. For the CDR3, the DNA is TGTGCCAGCAGCTTACAGTCGTCGGGGTCACCCCTCCACTTT. It is translated as CASSLQSSGSPLHF.

This chain connects TRBV3-1 (or the pseudogene TRBV3-2) to TRBJ2-6; 9 bases are shared with TRBD1. Germline CDR1 reads LGHDT; CDR2 reads YNNKEL (reference sequence). Trimming at V came to 4 bases and at J to 2 bases, leaving 0 bases not matched to a gene. This CDR3 region has 15 residues. The CDR3 DNA reads TGTGCCAGCAGCCGACAGGGGGCTGGGGCCAACGTCCTGACTTTC. It is translated as CASSRQGAGANVLTF.

This chain joins TRBV2 and TRBJ1-5, with 8 bases identical to TRBD1. Losses at the gene ends were 8 bases for V and 5 bases for J; bases not matched to a gene: 8. The CDR3 has 14 residues. The germline V gene encodes CDR1 SNHLY and CDR2 FYNNEI. The CDR3 here is CASSPGQGDQPQHF. In DNA, the CDR3 is TGTGCCAGCTCCCCTGGACAGGGAGATCAGCCCCAGCATTTT.